Listed here are 29 T cell receptor beta chains from one sample, sequenced in a study of blood T cell repertoires in COVID-19. Measured with immunoSEQ multiplex PCR; TCRdb has only the in-frame clones, and not every one. Found here are 200,000 to 250,000 clones, 87% of them singletons; the top ten hold about 9.3%. Sequencing was done on a sample of PBMCs or T cells enriched from blood (not recorded which). The source is a man aged 18 to 29 with acute COVID-19.

The chain employs TRBV4-2 and TRBJ2-7; 9 positions agree with TRBD1. The CDR3 sequence is 16 residues long. CDR1 and CDR2 from the germline V gene are LGHNA and YNFKEQ. V shed 0 bases, J shed 7 bases, and the junction held 10 bases outside the gene matches. CDR3 bases: TGTGCCAGCAGCCAAGATTTAGGACAGGGGATCGGGGAGCAGTACTTC. Protein sequence: CASSQDLGQGIGEQYF.

The chain is built from TRBV9 and TRBJ1-3, with D hard to call. Germline CDR1 and CDR2: SGDLS and YYNGEE. CDR3 length: 16 amino acids. V lost 4 bases and J 2 bases, leaving 16 bases between the germline ends. The CDR3 is CASSPPRERPGNTIYF. The CDR3 DNA reads TGTGCCAGCAGCCCCCCCCGGGAACGGCCTGGAAACACCATATATTTT.

The table lists this clone with a few counts. The V gene is TRBV28, the J gene TRBJ2-7, with 9 bases aligning to TRBD2. Trimming took 3 bases from V and 4 from J; bases not matched to a gene: 4. Germline V gene data show CDR1 as MDHEN and CDR2 as SYDVKM. The CDR3 has 14 residues. CDR3 amino acids: CASSFFSGSYEQYF. The CDR3 DNA is TGTGCCAGCAGTTTTTTTAGCGGGAGTTACGAGCAGTACTTC.

The genes are TRBV9 and TRBJ2-1; unclear D gene. In germline, CDR1 is SGDLS, CDR2 YYNGEE. V lost 4 bases, J lost 0 bases, and 14 bases lay in between. The CDR3 runs 16 residues. The chain's CDR3 is CASSSARVSSYNEQFF. The CDR3 bases are TGTGCCAGCAGCTCGGCCCGGGTTAGCTCCTACAATGAGCAGTTCTTC.

The chain recombines TRBV5-6 with TRBJ1-1; 7 bases map to TRBD1. Germline CDR1 and CDR2: SGHDT and YYEEEE. Unmatched junction bases numbered 7, after V lost 4 bases and J lost 4 bases. This CDR3 is built from 14 residues. The CDR3 DNA sequence: TGTGCCAGCAGCCCCTTCGCAGGGGGCACTGAAGCTTTCTTT. Translation gives CASSPFAGGTEAFF. Drawing the rest from reference TRBV5-6 and TRBJ1-1, the complete variable domain is DAGVTQSPTHLIKTRGQQVTLRCSPKSGHDTVSWYQQALGQGPQFIFQYYEEEERQRGNFPDRFSGHQFPNYSSELNVNALLLGDSALYLCASSPFAGGTEAFFGQGTRLTVV.

The chain carries TRBV3-1 (or the pseudogene TRBV3-2) and TRBJ2-6, with TRBD1 identical over 12 bases. J lost 1 base, V lost 6 bases, and 10 bases had no gene match. The germline V gene encodes CDR1 LGHDT and CDR2 YNNKEL (reference sequence). The CDR3 length is 19 residues. The CDR3 loop is CASRLSRDRGLSGANVLTF. For the CDR3, the DNA is TGTGCCAGCAGACTCAGCCGGGACAGGGGGCTTTCTGGGGCCAACGTCCTGACTTTC.

This clone is a singleton in its sample. V gene TRBV19 combines with J gene TRBJ2-3; 9 bases are shared with TRBD2. This CDR3 spans 15 amino acids. Germline loops: CDR1 LNHDA, CDR2 SQIVND (reference sequence). V dropped 3 bases and J dropped 0; count of bases not matched to a gene: 1. Written as DNA, the CDR3 is TGTGCCAGTAGTATGCGGGAGGGTAGCACAGATACGCAGTATTTT. This sequence encodes CASSMREGSTDTQYF.

V and J are TRBV12-3 or TRBV12-4 and TRBJ2-7; a weak D match, TRBD1 (6 bases). CDR3 length equals 13 residues. Trimming took off 7 bases at V and 7 bases at J, with 17 bases between the two ends. The chain's CDR3 is CASTPGAWEEQYF. The DNA for the CDR3 is TGTGCCAGCACCCCAGGGGCCTGGGAGGAGCAGTACTTC.

The V and J genes are TRBV11-1 and TRBJ2-3, with TRBD2 matching over 12 bases. The CDR3 extends over 16 amino acids. J lost 2 bases, V lost 5 bases, and 5 bases had no gene match. The germline gives CDR1 SGHAT, CDR2 FQDESV (reference sequence). Written as DNA, the CDR3 is TGTGCCAGCAGCGTAGGACTAGCGGGAAACACAGATACGCAGTATTTT. The encoded protein is CASSVGLAGNTDTQYF. The full variable domain, completed using reference TRBV11-1 and TRBJ2-3, is EAEVAQSPRYKITEKSQAVAFWCDPISGHATLYWYRQILGQGPELLVQFQDESVVDDSQLPKDRFSAERLKGVDSTLKIQPAELGDSAMYLCASSVGLAGNTDTQYFGPGTRLTVL.

This clone appeared a single time. The chain has TRBV28 and TRBJ1-1, with 7 bases identical to TRBD1. Per the germline V gene, CDR1 is MDHEN and CDR2 is SYDVKM. This CDR3 region has 14 residues. The V and J ends lost 7 bases and 7 bases, in that order; junction bases with no gene match: 12. CDR3 residues: CASTSHDRVGEAFF. In DNA form, the CDR3 reads TGTGCCAGCACTTCCCACGACAGGGTAGGTGAAGCTTTCTTT.

V and J are TRBV6-2 or TRBV6-3 and TRBJ2-7; TRBD2 matches at 7 bases. Germline V gene data show CDR1 as MNHEY and CDR2 as SVGEGT. The CDR3 is made up of 17 amino acids. V trimming: 2 bases; J trimming: 1 base; junction bases outside the gene matches: 11. CDR3 in DNA: TGTGCCAGCAGTTACGCTTCTCATCTAGCGGAATCCTACGAGCAGTACTTC. It codes for CASSYASHLAESYEQYF.

This CDR3 is CASSIPGETIDRNYGYTF. CDR3 coding DNA: TGTGCCAGTAGTATACCTGGGGAGACCATAGATAGAAACTATGGCTACACCTTC. The rearrangement uses TRBV19 and TRBJ1-2, with D unclear. In germline, CDR1 is LNHDA, CDR2 SQIVND (reference sequence). The V end was cut by 2 bases, the J end by 2 bases, with 21 bases between. The CDR3 sequence is 18 residues long.

This chain's CDR3 is CASSLSLSYNEQFF. The CDR3 DNA follows: TGCGCCAGCAGCTTATCTCTTTCCTACAATGAGCAGTTCTTC. This chain links TRBV5-1 with TRBJ2-1, with no clear D. This CDR3 comprises 14 residues. CDR1 and CDR2 from the germline V gene are SGHRS and YFSETQ. Trimming took off 2 bases at V and 1 base at J, with 7 bases between the two ends.

As to this clone: An end of the junction differs from the germline gene, which may be a read error. The chain couples TRBV10-3 to TRBJ1-2; 10 nucleotides match TRBD1. CDR3 length equals 13 residues. CDR1 ENHRY and CDR2 SYGVKD come from the germline V gene. CDR3 DNA: TGTGCCATCAGGCCCGGACAGGGGGAAGGCTGCACCTTC. Its protein is CAIRPGQGEGCTF.

V gene TRBV11-3 combines with J gene TRBJ2-2, with D hard to call. The V end was cut by 4 bases, the J end by 6 bases, with 30 bases between. The length of the CDR3 is 20 residues. Germline V gene sequence: CDR1 SGHNT, CDR2 YENEEA. The CDR3 nucleotides read TGTGCCAGCAGCTATATACCGGTTTGGGCGATGGCAGACAACGCCGGGGAGCTGTTTTTT. Translating gives CASSYIPVWAMADNAGELFF.

CDR3 loop: CASSPSAGPYEQYF. The CDR3 DNA is TGTGCCAGCAGCCCTTCAGCGGGCCCCTACGAGCAGTACTTC. The J gene is TRBJ2-7, the V gene TRBV7-2; weak D call: TRBD2 (6 bases). The CDR3 spans 14 residues. The germline V gene encodes CDR1 SGHTA and CDR2 FQGNSA. Trimming took 5 bases from V and 2 from J, leaving 13 bases between them.

The rearrangement joins TRBV4-3 to TRBJ2-3, with D unresolved. The CDR3 is made up of 16 amino acids. Per the germline V gene, CDR1 is LGHNA and CDR2 is YSLEER. Trimming cost V 5 bases and J 4 bases, with 19 bases left between them. The CDR3 sequence: CASSYTHQPRSDTQYF. The CDR3 DNA is TGCGCCAGCAGCTACACCCACCAGCCTAGGTCAGATACGCAGTATTTT.

The J gene is TRBJ2-1, the V gene TRBV28; 9 positions match TRBD1. V shed 6 bases, J shed 6 bases, and the junction held 9 bases outside the gene matches. CDR3 length: 15 residues. The germline V gene has CDR1 MDHEN and CDR2 SYDVKM. The CDR3 coding sequence is TGTGCCAGCAGGGGCCGGGACAGGGCCACCAATGAGCAGTTCTTC. Encoded protein: CASRGRDRATNEQFF.

The J gene is TRBJ2-5, the V gene TRBV6-2 or TRBV6-3, with D uncertain. Germline CDR1 is MNHEY and CDR2 is SVGEGT. The CDR3 runs to 14 residues. Trimming left V 4 bases short and J 1 base short, with 10 bases between. CDR3 in amino acids: CASSFLSPQETQYF. The CDR3 region has the DNA TGTGCCAGCAGTTTTCTTTCCCCCCAAGAGACCCAGTACTTC.

This clone was seen just once. This chain connects TRBV25-1 to TRBJ1-2; D possibly corresponds to TRBD1 (5 bases). The germline CDR1 and CDR2 sequences are MGHDK and SYGVNS. Trimming left V 5 bases short and J 7 bases short, with 14 bases between. CDR3 length: 13 residues. The CDR3 loop reads CASSLATGSGYTF. CDR3 in DNA: TGTGCCAGCAGTCTCGCCACAGGTAGTGGCTACACCTTC.

This clone has a single count. The genes are TRBV5-1 and TRBJ2-2; D is possibly TRBD1 (6 bases). The CDR3 spans 14 residues. V lost 0 bases to trimming and J lost 7 bases, with 10 bases between them. Germline-derived CDR1 and CDR2 are SGHRS and YFSETQ. The CDR3 bases are TGCGCCAGCAGCTTGGACAGGGTTGGCGGGGAGCTGTTTTTT. Amino acid sequence: CASSLDRVGGELFF.

The chain joins TRBV3-1 (or the pseudogene TRBV3-2) to TRBJ2-1; 12 bases are shared with TRBD2. There are 15 residues in the CDR3. V lost 1 base to trimming and J lost 7 bases; unmatched junction nucleotides: 2. The germline gives CDR1 LGHDT, CDR2 YNNKEL (reference sequence). In DNA form, the CDR3 reads TGTGCCAGCAGCCAAGCTCTAGCGGGAGGGAATGAGCAGTTCTTC. It is translated as CASSQALAGGNEQFF.

V gene TRBV29-1 combines with J gene TRBJ2-1; 7 bases align to TRBD1. Germline-derived CDR1 and CDR2 are SQVTM and ANQGSEA. This CDR3 comprises 11 residues. J gave up 14 bases and V 4 bases, and 8 bases lay outside the gene matches. The CDR3 region is CSVVLGRGKFF. DNA of the CDR3: TGCAGCGTTGTTCTCGGCAGGGGGAAGTTCTTC.

The chain has TRBV7-2 and TRBJ2-3, with TRBD2 matching over 10 bases. The germline CDR1 and CDR2 sequences are SGHTA and FQGNSA. The V and J ends lost 1 base and 5 bases, in that order; junction bases with no gene match: 9. This CDR3 region has 17 residues. The CDR3 region has the DNA TGTGCCAGCAGCTTAGACCCCCCGGGACTAGCGAAAGATACGCAGTATTTT. As protein: CASSLDPPGLAKDTQYF.

This rearrangement joins TRBV5-1 to TRBJ1-6, with TRBD1 matching over 7 bases. The CDR3 is made up of 15 amino acids. V lost 4 bases and J lost 7; bases outside the gene matches: 8. Germline V gives CDR1 SGHRS, CDR2 YFSETQ. The CDR3 sequence is CASSPSGTDNSPLHF. The CDR3 DNA reads TGCGCCAGCAGCCCTTCCGGGACAGACAATTCACCCCTCCACTTT.

The CDR3 nucleotides are TGTGCCAGTAGTCGAAGAGCGGGAGCAACAGATACGCAGTATTTT. Translating gives CASSRRAGATDTQYF. The rearrangement uses TRBV19 and TRBJ2-3; TRBD2 matches 8 bases. Unmatched junction bases numbered 7, after V lost 5 bases and J lost 3 bases. Germline V gene sequence: CDR1 LNHDA, CDR2 SQIVND (reference sequence). The CDR3 has 15 residues.

V usage is TRBV11-2 and J usage is TRBJ2-7; TRBD2 agrees at 11 bases. The trim removed 5 bases at V and 0 bases at J, leaving 6 bases unmatched. The CDR3 sequence is 16 residues long. Germline V lookup: CDR1 SGHAT, CDR2 FQNNGV. CDR3: CASSPMLAGGSYEQYF. The CDR3 bases are TGTGCCAGCAGCCCAATGCTAGCGGGAGGCTCCTACGAGCAGTACTTC.

V gene TRBV10-3 combines with J gene TRBJ1-4; D gene uncertain. CDR1 is ENHRY, CDR2 SYGVKD, per germline. The germline V and J ends were trimmed by 2 bases and 4 bases, with 8 bases remaining between them. The CDR3 loop spans 14 amino acids. CDR3 DNA sequence: TGTGCCATCAGTGAGGGGCCGTATAATGAAAAACTGTTTTTT. Amino acids: CAISEGPYNEKLFF.

This chain uses TRBV10-3 with TRBJ2-2, with TRBD1 matching 9 bases. Germline V CDR1 and CDR2: ENHRY, SYGVKD. The length of the CDR3 is 18 residues. The V gene end was trimmed by 3 bases and the J gene end by 0 bases; junction bases not matched to a gene: 8. For the CDR3, the DNA is TGTGCCATCAGTGAACCACAGGGGGCTGGAGCGAACACCGGGGAGCTGTTTTTT. Residues: CAISEPQGAGANTGELFF.